This TCR beta chain stems from a study of regulatory T cells in long-lasting Graves disease. Time point noted: newly diagnosed GD, antithyroid drugs for less than 3 months. After RNA was extracted from PBMCs, the TCR library was made from it. Construction of TCR beta libraries relied on iRepertoire HTBI primers and on Arm-PCR targeting CDR3 regions. TCRdb recomputed calls from the multiplex PCR reads with MiXCR, one row per CDR3 protein. This sample yields 350,000 to 400,000 distinct CDR3 sequences, of which 15% to 20% are seen a single time; just over 20% belongs to the top ten. This clonotype was seen ten or more times. This same sample was also taken into another study, of T cells in Graves' hyperthyroidism and ophthalmopathy. As that study records: Stable hyperthyroidism: no ophthalmopathy progression over 18 months of follow-up. Newly diagnosed hyperthyroidism, duration under 2 months, in patients aged 18 to 65.

Specimen: peripheral blood mononuclear cells (PBMCs), collected at new diagnosis, from a patient treated with antithyroid drugs. This clonotype originated in a woman under 30 with Graves disease.

CDR3 bases: TGTGCCAGCAGCGTCGGTGGTTATTCAGGGCGGGGTGAAAAACTGTTTTTT. Translated, it gives CASSVGGYSGRGEKLFF. The J gene is TRBJ1-4, the V gene TRBV7-9, with D perhaps TRBD1 (5 bases). This CDR3 is 17 amino acids long. CDR1 and CDR2 (germline): SEHNR, FQNEAQ (reference sequence). Trimming left V 5 bases short and J 7 bases short, with 23 bases between.